This TCR beta chain was recorded in a study of human T cells and chemical hapten exposure. Whole-study context: Patients received weekly diphenylcyclopropenone doses to the scalp throughout the approximately 26-week study. The study traced per-sample TCR yield variation mainly to small differences in pooled library volumes.

This clonotype has a handful of counts. The sample's time point: patch test 1, 2 weeks after DPC sensitization. The treatment was: therapeutic diphenylcyclopropenone sensitization with weekly scalp DPC. In TCRdb, the RACE reads were re-called with MiXCR into one record per CDR3 protein. In the table there are some 340,000 distinct CDR3 sequences, around 6.9% of which are singletons. Trimming removed 2 bases from V and 2 bases from J, with 10 bases in between. The CDR3 has 14 residues. CDR1 is ENHRY, CDR2 SYGVKD, per germline. This clonotype was obtained from a woman aged 18-29 years with alopecia areata. Some clones in this sample may be carry-over from other donors' samples. Sequences were derived from whole blood, sampled in connection with sensitization to the hapten diphenylcyclopropenone (DPC). The chain combines TRBV10-3 with TRBJ2-7, with D possibly being TRBD1 (6 bases). CDR3 bases: TGTGCCATCAGTGAGGACAGGCAAACCTACGAGCAGTACTTC. This encodes CAISEDRQTYEQYF.